This T cell receptor (beta chain) was identified during a study of shared clonotypes between healthy human individuals. The CDR3 extends over 13 amino acids. Looked up from germline, CDR1 is MGHRA and CDR2 is YSYEKL. Trimming stripped 1 base from V and 2 bases from J, with 5 bases between. Clones were read by immunoSEQ multiplex PCR, and TCRdb kept only the in-frame ones, dropping some. The sample includes 2 million to 2.5 million clones, about 90% of them seen just once. The TCR originated in a man aged 18 to 29 in good health. Some clones in this sample may be carry-over from other donors' samples. The chain combines TRBV4-1 with TRBJ1-1; D gene uncertain. Sequencing was performed on naive CD4+ T cells from PBMCs. Sample subset: CD45RA+ positively selected. The CDR3: CASSQATNTEAFF. CDR3 nucleotides: TGCGCCAGCAGCCAAGCCACTAACACTGAAGCTTTCTTT.